The entry below describes one TCR beta chain. Its antigen is unknown. This specimen comes from a study of T cell responses to AZD1222 COVID-19 vaccine. CDR3 length: 14 residues. V was pared by 2 bases and J by 4 bases, with 11 bases between. Germline loops: CDR1 MNHNS, CDR2 SASEGT. Study outcomes and limitations: Baseline serology detected seropositivity in only 6 or 7 AZD1222 recipients. Among spike-specific TCRs, nearly half reportedly target unmutated variant regions.

Measured with immunoSEQ multiplex PCR; TCRdb has only the in-frame clones, and not every one. The sample lists 130,000 to 150,000 clones, 88% occurring once. The sample here was peripheral blood, taken 28 days after the second dose of the MenACWY control vaccine. This receptor was taken from an adult who received the MenACWY meningococcal vaccine as a control. This sequence joins TRBV6-1 and TRBJ1-2; tentative D call: TRBD1 (5 bases). CDR3 nucleotide sequence: TGTGCCAGCAGTGAATTGTCCAGGGCCTATGGCTACACCTTC. It yields the protein CASSELSRAYGYTF.